A selection of T cell receptor beta chains follows, all from one sample in a study of blood T cell repertoires in COVID-19. Sequencing was performed with immunoSEQ multiplex PCR; in TCRdb, only in-frame clones are kept and a portion is missing. The table includes about 55,000 clones, just over 90% detected once. The sample taken for sequencing was peripheral blood. These receptors were collected from a man aged 35 to 55 with acute or convalescent COVID-19. Both conserved end residues are part of each CDR3. Fields, in order: J gene, V gene, clone size, D gene, CDR3 DNA, CDR3 protein. The D gene is left open where the match is weak. Expanded clones are given a class, and other clones once, few, many or no size at all.

j_gene: TRBJ1-5
v_gene: TRBV24-1
abundance: -
d_gene: TRBD1
CDR3nt: TGTGCCACCAGTGATTTGTCAGGGGGCGCGAGGCAGCCCCAGCATTTT
CDR3aa: CATSDLSGGARQPQHF

j_gene: TRBJ1-2
v_gene: TRBV7-6
abundance: -
d_gene: TRBD1
CDR3nt: TGTGCCAGCAGCTTAGGGACAGGGGGCACTGGCTACACCTTC
CDR3aa: CASSLGTGGTGYTF

j_gene: TRBJ1-2
v_gene: TRBV12-3/TRBV12-4
abundance: once
d_gene: -
CDR3nt: TGTGCCAGCAGTTTAGGCCAGGGTGGGGGCTACACCTTC
CDR3aa: CASSLGQGGGYTF

j_gene: TRBJ2-2
v_gene: TRBV11-3
abundance: -
d_gene: TRBD1
CDR3nt: TGTGCCAGCAGCCAACCCACAGGACAGGCGAACACCGGGGAGCTGTTTTTT
CDR3aa: CASSQPTGQANTGELFF

j_gene: TRBJ2-7
v_gene: TRBV5-6
abundance: once
d_gene: -
CDR3nt: TGTGCCAGCACCCTGGGGCCGTACAGTCTCTACGAGCAGTACTTC
CDR3aa: CASTLGPYSLYEQYF

j_gene: TRBJ2-7
v_gene: TRBV3-1/TRBV3-2
abundance: -
d_gene: -
CDR3nt: TGTGCCAGCAGCCAAAGGGGGAGGGGAGGCGAGCAGTACTTC
CDR3aa: CASSQRGRGGEQYF

j_gene: TRBJ2-7
v_gene: TRBV28
abundance: -
d_gene: TRBD2
CDR3nt: TGTGCCAGCAGGGGGGGGGTCCAGAGCTCCTACGAGCAGTACTTC
CDR3aa: CASRGGVQSSYEQYF

j_gene: TRBJ2-5
v_gene: TRBV2
abundance: -
d_gene: TRBD2
CDR3nt: TGTGCCAGCAGAGTAGCGGGAGAGACCCAGTACTTC
CDR3aa: CASRVAGETQYF

j_gene: TRBJ2-3
v_gene: TRBV5-4
abundance: -
d_gene: TRBD2
CDR3nt: TGTGCCAGCAGCTTGTACCTTCTAGCGGGAGTTGAAGATACGCAGTATTTT
CDR3aa: CASSLYLLAGVEDTQYF

j_gene: TRBJ2-2
v_gene: TRBV19
abundance: -
d_gene: TRBD1
CDR3nt: TGTGCCAGTAGTCCTTGGACAGGTTCCCCCACCGGGGAGCTGTTTTTT
CDR3aa: CASSPWTGSPTGELFF

j_gene: TRBJ2-7
v_gene: TRBV11-2
abundance: -
d_gene: TRBD2
CDR3nt: TGTGCCAGCAGGGCTAGCGGGAGTCACGAGCAGTACTTC
CDR3aa: CASRASGSHEQYF

j_gene: TRBJ2-1
v_gene: TRBV24-1
abundance: -
d_gene: -
CDR3nt: TGTGCCACCTCCCAGAGTCCCGCAGCGCCGGTCTACAATGAGCAGTTCTTC
CDR3aa: CATSQSPAAPVYNEQFF

j_gene: TRBJ2-5
v_gene: TRBV12-3/TRBV12-4
abundance: -
d_gene: -
CDR3nt: TGTGCCAGCAGCCCCGAAGAGACCCAGTACTTC
CDR3aa: CASSPEETQYF

j_gene: TRBJ2-4
v_gene: TRBV24-1
abundance: -
d_gene: TRBD1
CDR3nt: TGTGCCACCAGTGATTGGACAGGGGGCAAAAACATTCAGTACTTC
CDR3aa: CATSDWTGGKNIQYF

j_gene: TRBJ2-5
v_gene: TRBV5-1
abundance: -
d_gene: TRBD1
CDR3nt: TGCGCCAGCAGCCAAGAGGGACAGGGAAGTGGAGAGACCCAGTACTTC
CDR3aa: CASSQEGQGSGETQYF

j_gene: TRBJ2-7
v_gene: TRBV19
abundance: -
d_gene: TRBD1
CDR3nt: TGTGCCAGCTCACAGAGAACTCCGGGACAGGGCTCCTACGAGCAGTACTTC
CDR3aa: CASSQRTPGQGSYEQYF

j_gene: TRBJ2-1
v_gene: TRBV6-2/TRBV6-3
abundance: -
d_gene: -
CDR3nt: TGTGCCAGCAGCCCACTAGGAAGCTCCTACAATGAGCAGTTCTTC
CDR3aa: CASSPLGSSYNEQFF

j_gene: TRBJ1-2
v_gene: TRBV18
abundance: once
d_gene: -
CDR3nt: TGTGCCAGCTCACCCGGTACGCGGGTCTATGGCTACACCTTC
CDR3aa: CASSPGTRVYGYTF

j_gene: TRBJ1-2
v_gene: TRBV27
abundance: -
d_gene: TRBD1
CDR3nt: TGTGCCAGCAGTGACCGGACAGGGGTAGAGGGCTACACCTTC
CDR3aa: CASSDRTGVEGYTF

j_gene: TRBJ1-2
v_gene: TRBV28
abundance: -
d_gene: -
CDR3nt: TGTGCCAGCACCCCCGGGGGGAGGGACTATGGCTACACCTTC
CDR3aa: CASTPGGRDYGYTF

j_gene: TRBJ2-2
v_gene: TRBV30
abundance: -
d_gene: -
CDR3nt: TGTGCCTGGAGCCCGGGGAACACCGGGGAGCTGTTTTTT
CDR3aa: CAWSPGNTGELFF

j_gene: TRBJ2-2
v_gene: TRBV5-5
abundance: -
d_gene: -
CDR3nt: TGTGCCAGCAGCACCAGGGTTTCCGAAGGCACCGGGGAGCTGTTTTTT
CDR3aa: CASSTRVSEGTGELFF

j_gene: TRBJ1-1
v_gene: TRBV6-5
abundance: few
d_gene: -
CDR3nt: TGTGCCAGCAGTTACAGGGAGGAAGCTTTCTTT
CDR3aa: CASSYREEAFF

j_gene: TRBJ2-1
v_gene: TRBV11-1
abundance: -
d_gene: TRBD2
CDR3nt: TGTGCCAGCAGCCATCAGCGGGACCTTTACAATGAGCAGTTCTTC
CDR3aa: CASSHQRDLYNEQFF

j_gene: TRBJ1-3
v_gene: TRBV18
abundance: -
d_gene: -
CDR3nt: TGTGCCAGCTCACCACAGGGGGACGGAAACACCATATATTTT
CDR3aa: CASSPQGDGNTIYF

j_gene: TRBJ2-1
v_gene: TRBV19
abundance: -
d_gene: TRBD2
CDR3nt: TGTGCCAGTAGTATAAGAACTAGCGGGAACCAGGAGCAGTTCTTC
CDR3aa: CASSIRTSGNQEQFF

j_gene: TRBJ2-7
v_gene: TRBV28
abundance: -
d_gene: TRBD1
CDR3nt: TGTGCCAGCAGTACGCCGGGACAGGGGGCGCGTGAGCAGTACTTC
CDR3aa: CASSTPGQGAREQYF

j_gene: TRBJ2-7
v_gene: TRBV9
abundance: -
d_gene: TRBD2
CDR3nt: TGTGCCAGCAGCGTATCTAGCGGAAGCTCCTACGAGCAGTACTTC
CDR3aa: CASSVSSGSSYEQYF

j_gene: TRBJ2-2
v_gene: TRBV19
abundance: -
d_gene: TRBD1
CDR3nt: TGTGCCAGTAGTAAGGACAGGGAGTACGGGGAGCTGTTTTTT
CDR3aa: CASSKDREYGELFF

j_gene: TRBJ1-5
v_gene: TRBV6-5
abundance: -
d_gene: -
CDR3nt: TGTGCCAGCAGTCCGGCGACAGGACTGAATCAGCCCCAGCATTTT
CDR3aa: CASSPATGLNQPQHF

j_gene: TRBJ1-5
v_gene: TRBV20-1
abundance: -
d_gene: TRBD1
CDR3nt: TGCAGTGCTAGTACAGGACAGGGGACGCCGCGAAGCAATCAGCCCCAGCATTTT
CDR3aa: CSASTGQGTPRSNQPQHF

j_gene: TRBJ2-1
v_gene: TRBV15
abundance: -
d_gene: -
CDR3nt: TGTGCCACCAGCATTGGACTGGATGAGCAGTTCTTC
CDR3aa: CATSIGLDEQFF

j_gene: TRBJ2-1
v_gene: TRBV6-5
abundance: -
d_gene: TRBD2
CDR3nt: TGTGCCAGCAGCATCGGACTAGCGGCTGGGGAGCAGTTCTTC
CDR3aa: CASSIGLAAGEQFF

j_gene: TRBJ2-7
v_gene: TRBV29-1
abundance: once
d_gene: -
CDR3nt: TGCAGCGTTGTCAGGCCGAGCGGCGAGCAGTACTTC
CDR3aa: CSVVRPSGEQYF

j_gene: TRBJ1-1
v_gene: TRBV30
abundance: -
d_gene: -
CDR3nt: TGTGCCTGGATATTCCAGGTTGGCACTGAAGCTTTCTTT
CDR3aa: CAWIFQVGTEAFF

j_gene: TRBJ2-7
v_gene: TRBV7-9
abundance: -
d_gene: TRBD1
CDR3nt: TGTGCCAGCAGCCAGACAGGGCCCCGCTACGAGCAGTACTTC
CDR3aa: CASSQTGPRYEQYF

j_gene: TRBJ2-1
v_gene: TRBV28
abundance: -
d_gene: TRBD2
CDR3nt: TGTGCCAGCAGTCCCGGGACTAATTACAATGAGCAGTTCTTC
CDR3aa: CASSPGTNYNEQFF